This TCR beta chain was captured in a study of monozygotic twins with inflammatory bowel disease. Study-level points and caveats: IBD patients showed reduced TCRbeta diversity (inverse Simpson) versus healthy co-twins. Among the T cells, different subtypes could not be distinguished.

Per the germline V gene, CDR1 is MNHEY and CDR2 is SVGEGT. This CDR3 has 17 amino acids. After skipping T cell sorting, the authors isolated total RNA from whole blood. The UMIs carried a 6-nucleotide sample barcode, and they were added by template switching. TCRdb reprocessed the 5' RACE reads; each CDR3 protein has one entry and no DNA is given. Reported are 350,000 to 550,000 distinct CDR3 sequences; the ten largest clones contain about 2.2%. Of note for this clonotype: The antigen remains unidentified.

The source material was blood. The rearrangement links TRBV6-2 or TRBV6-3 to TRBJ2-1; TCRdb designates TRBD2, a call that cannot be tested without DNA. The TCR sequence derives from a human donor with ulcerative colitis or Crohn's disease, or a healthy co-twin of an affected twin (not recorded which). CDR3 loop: CASSSTTSGTSYNEQFF.